Below are 27 T cell receptor beta chains sequenced from a single sample in a study of OX40 agonist ivuxolimab in advanced cancers. The repertoire was sequenced with immunoSEQ multiplex PCR; TCRdb's copy has only in-frame clones and lacks some. The sample carries roughly 40,000 clones, around 90% recorded once. The material was CD4+ or CD8+ T cells sorted from blood, obtained in a trial of the OX40 agonist ivuxolimab. All receptors derive from an adult with an advanced solid tumor such as melanoma, head and neck, liver or kidney cancer.

This sequence joins TRBV28 and TRBJ1-1; D uncertain. CDR1 MDHEN and CDR2 SYDVKM come from the germline V gene. This CDR3 comprises 11 residues. With 0 bases removed from V and 8 bases from J, the gap between germline ends came to 4 bases. The CDR3 loop is CASSLWGEAFF. As DNA, the CDR3 is TGTGCCAGCAGTTTATGGGGGGAAGCTTTCTTT.

The chain links TRBV5-4 to TRBJ2-5, with unresolved D. The DNA end is a closer match to TRBJ2-7, so the J assignment may be wrong. The germline V gene encodes CDR1 SGHNT and CDR2 YYREEE (reference sequence). This CDR3 contains 14 residues. CDR3 bases: TGTGCCAGCAGCCTAGATGGGCGGCTCTACGAGCAGTACTTC. Translated: CASSLDGRLYEQYF.

The chain joins TRBV5-3 to TRBJ2-7, with TRBD1 as a possible D gene (6 bases). TRBV5-3 is noted as an ORF with a role that remains uncertain. Trimming stripped 3 bases from V and 0 bases from J, with 19 bases between. This CDR3 contains 17 residues. CDR3 in amino acids: CARSWPRQDLGSYEQYF. The CDR3 coding sequence is TGTGCCAGAAGCTGGCCAAGACAGGACTTAGGCTCCTACGAGCAGTACTTC.

The chain is built from TRBV6-1 and TRBJ2-1; no clear D. Trimming took off 5 bases at V and 3 bases at J, with 2 bases between the two ends. Germline V gives CDR1 MNHNS, CDR2 SASEGT. The CDR3 totals 11 residues. CDR3 DNA sequence: TGTGCCAGCAGTAACTACAATGAGCAGTTCTTC. Its translation is CASSNYNEQFF.

The J gene is TRBJ1-2, the V gene TRBV18; 8 nucleotides align to TRBD1. The V and J ends lost 4 bases and 3 bases, in that order; junction bases with no gene match: 4. CDR3 size: 14 residues. CDR1 KGHSH and CDR2 LQKENI come from the germline V gene. The DNA of the CDR3 is TGTGCCAGCTCACAGGGACAGGTGGACTATGGCTACACCTTC. Amino acid sequence: CASSQGQVDYGYTF.

The chain joins TRBV30 to TRBJ1-5; D ambiguous. This CDR3 contains 13 residues. Germline CDR1 is GTSNPN and CDR2 is SVGIG (reference sequence). The V end lost 0 bases, the J end lost 6 bases, and 9 bases lay between the germline ends. CDR3 nucleotides: TGTGCCTGGAGTGTCGGGGTGGCTCAGCCCCAGCATTTT. Translating it yields CAWSVGVAQPQHF. Variable domain in full (rest from reference TRBV30 and TRBJ1-5): SQTIHQWPATLVQPVGSPLSLECTVEGTSNPNLYWYRQAAGRGLQLLFYSVGIGQISSEVPQNLSASRPQDRQFILSSKKLLLSDSGFYLCAWSVGVAQPQHFGDGTRLSIL.

This chain links TRBV11-3 with TRBJ2-7; weak D call: TRBD1 (6 bases). V shed 5 bases and J shed 6 bases, with 23 bases lying between them. The germline gives CDR1 SGHNT, CDR2 YENEEA. This CDR3 has 16 amino acids. CDR3 sequence: CASSISSTGGVGEQYF. CDR3 in DNA: TGTGCCAGCAGCATCTCATCGACAGGCGGTGTGGGCGAGCAGTACTTC.

The V call is TRBV2, the J call TRBJ2-7, with 13 bases fitting TRBD2. The CDR3 runs 15 residues. After removal of 6 bases from V and 3 bases from J, the junction contained 5 bases not matched to a gene. CDR1 SNHLY and CDR2 FYNNEI come from the germline V gene. The CDR3 here is CASSAGTSGIYEQYF. The CDR3, as DNA: TGTGCCAGCAGCGCCGGGACTAGCGGGATCTACGAGCAGTACTTC. Together with reference TRBV2 and TRBJ2-7, the CDR3 gives the full variable domain: EPEVTQTPSHQVTQMGQEVILRCVPISNHLYFYWYRQILGQKVEFLVSFYNNEISEKSEIFDDQFSVERPDGSNFTLKIRSTKLEDSAMYFCASSAGTSGIYEQYFGPGTRLTVT.

The chain couples TRBV18 to TRBJ2-3; D is undetermined. Germline CDR1 KGHSH, CDR2 LQKENI. The CDR3 contains 11 residues. Trimming removed 3 bases at V and 6 bases at J, with 4 bases between. The CDR3 coding sequence is TGTGCCAGCTCACCGGAGGATACGCAGTATTTT. Amino acids: CASSPEDTQYF.

This chain links TRBV6-6 with TRBJ1-5; 9 bases align to TRBD1. CDR1 is MNHNY, CDR2 SVGAGI, per germline (reference sequence). The CDR3 extends over 13 amino acids. Germline trimming cut 9 bases from V and 7 bases from J; bases unmatched to any gene: 7. CDR3 nucleotide sequence: TGTGCCAGTAGGGACAGGGAAGGCCAGCCCCAGCATTTT. Translation: CASRDREGQPQHF.

Written as DNA, the CDR3 is TGTGCCAGCTCACCATCCCTGACAGGCTCTGGAAACACCATATATTTT. Residues: CASSPSLTGSGNTIYF. The V and J genes are TRBV18 and TRBJ1-3; D is perhaps TRBD1 (6 bases). The V end was cut by 2 bases, the J end by 0 bases, with 11 bases between. The CDR3 contains 16 residues. The germline CDR1 and CDR2 sequences are KGHSH and LQKENI.

The rearrangement joins TRBV6-5 to TRBJ1-4; tentatively, D is TRBD1 (6 bases). Trimming removed 6 bases at V and 8 bases at J, with 13 bases between. This CDR3 spans 13 amino acids. Looked up from germline, CDR1 is MNHEY and CDR2 is SVGAGI. The CDR3 is CASRQGVSEKLFF. The CDR3 bases are TGTGCCAGCAGACAGGGAGTAAGCGAAAAACTGTTTTTT.

The chain employs TRBV28 and TRBJ1-2, with D perhaps matching TRBD1 (6 bases). V was shortened by 10 bases and J by 4 bases, with 19 bases between the two germline ends. This CDR3 is 14 amino acids long. CDR1 and CDR2 from the germline V gene are MDHEN and SYDVKM. The CDR3 DNA follows: TGTGCCATCGAGGGCAGGGGCGGTGGCTATGGCTACACCTTC. This encodes CAIEGRGGGYGYTF.

This rearrangement joins TRBV11-3 to TRBJ1-3, with D maybe TRBD1 (5 bases). CDR1 and CDR2 from the germline V gene are SGHNT and YENEEA. This CDR3 is built from 16 residues. V gave up 3 bases and J gave up 0 bases, with 12 bases separating them. The CDR3 nucleotides are TGTGCCAGCAGCTTGTTAAGGGGAAACTCTGGAAACACCATATATTTT. Translated, it gives CASSLLRGNSGNTIYF.

A single count supports this clone. This chain links TRBV10-2 with TRBJ1-2; D is ambiguous. Trimming stripped 2 bases from V and 4 bases from J, with 8 bases between. This CDR3 is 13 amino acids long. The germline CDR1 and CDR2 sequences are WSHSY and SAAADI. The CDR3 nucleotides are TGCGCCAGCAGTGAGCACCCAGGCTATGGCTACACCTTC. Protein product: CASSEHPGYGYTF.

This sequence joins TRBV28 and TRBJ2-3, with 7 nucleotides matching TRBD1. There are 16 residues in the CDR3. Germline V gene sequence: CDR1 MDHEN, CDR2 SYDVKM. With 6 bases clipped from V and 6 bases from J, the junction kept 15 bases outside the gene matches. The CDR3 here is CASRRDSSRGQDTQYF. DNA of the CDR3: TGTGCCAGCAGACGGGACAGCTCGAGGGGACAGGATACGCAGTATTTT.

J is TRBJ2-7 and V is TRBV28, with 7 bases lining up with TRBD1. Looked up from germline, CDR1 is MDHEN and CDR2 is SYDVKM. The CDR3 loop spans 14 amino acids. The V segment lost 7 bases and the J segment 2 bases; nucleotides outside the gene matches: 8. The CDR3 coding sequence is TGTGCCAGCAATCCGACAGGGAATACCTACGAGCAGTACTTC. This sequence encodes CASNPTGNTYEQYF.

This clone was detected only once. The chain uses TRBV28 and TRBJ1-2; the D is unclear. V lost 5 bases to trimming and J lost 4 bases, with 17 bases between them. This CDR3 is 15 amino acids long. Germline CDR1 and CDR2: MDHEN and SYDVKM. In nucleotides, the CDR3 is TGTGCCAGCAGTCAGGCCCCTCGGGCGGTCTATGGCTACACCTTC. Translated: CASSQAPRAVYGYTF.

CDR3 DNA sequence: TGTGCCAGCAGCAGAGTTTCCGGGACAGTCTCCTACGAGCAGTACTTC. This translates into CASSRVSGTVSYEQYF. This chain connects TRBV21-1 to TRBJ2-7; the tabulated D call, TRBD1, remains unverified against the DNA. TRBV21-1 is flagged as a pseudogene. The CDR3 runs to 16 residues.

V and J are TRBV5-1 and TRBJ2-1, with D tentatively TRBD2 (5 bases). Germline V gene data show CDR1 as SGHRS and CDR2 as YFSETQ. V lost 0 bases to trimming and J lost 3 bases, with 7 bases between them. CDR3 length: 14 amino acids. The CDR3 DNA reads as TGCGCCAGCAGCTTGGGTGGGAGCTACAATGAGCAGTTCTTC. It is translated as CASSLGGSYNEQFF.

This clone was observed a handful of times. V usage is TRBV19 and J usage is TRBJ2-7; D gene uncertain. V lost 3 bases, J lost 7 bases, and 16 bases lay in between. CDR1 is LNHDA and CDR2 is SQIVND in the germline V gene (reference sequence). CDR3 length: 14 residues. As DNA, the CDR3 is TGTGCCAGTAGTATGCAGATGAGCGCGAGTGAGCAGTACTTC. Protein sequence: CASSMQMSASEQYF.

The chain recombines TRBV27 with TRBJ1-4, with D hard to call. CDR1 is MNHEY and CDR2 is SMNVEV in the germline V gene (reference sequence). The CDR3 sequence is 16 residues long. With 4 bases removed from V and 0 bases from J, the gap between germline ends came to 12 bases. CDR3 DNA sequence: TGTGCCAGCAGTTCCATAGCGCGGACAACTAATGAAAAACTGTTTTTT. Protein: CASSSIARTTNEKLFF.

This sequence joins TRBV21-1 and TRBJ2-7; TRBD2 is the table's D call and was not checked against the DNA. TRBV21-1 is shown as a pseudogene. This CDR3 is 17 amino acids long. The CDR3 nucleotides are TGTGCCAGCAGCAAAACGATGTCGGGGGTTACGACCTACGAGCAGTACTTC. This translates into CASSKTMSGVTTYEQYF.

This clone was observed a single time. The V and J genes are TRBV15 and TRBJ2-5, with 7 bases fitting TRBD2. V gave up 1 base and J gave up 1 base; unmatched junction bases: 6. In germline, CDR1 is LNHNV, CDR2 YYDKDF (reference sequence). The CDR3 loop spans 16 amino acids. CDR3: CATSRGSERGQETQYF. CDR3 nucleotides: TGTGCCACCAGCAGAGGATCCGAGCGGGGCCAAGAGACCCAGTACTTC.

By sample fraction, this clone is medium-sized. The V gene is TRBV14, the J gene TRBJ1-2; D gene uncertain. Trimming took 5 bases from V and 4 from J, leaving 11 bases between them. The CDR3 contains 13 residues. Germline values: CDR1 SGHDN, CDR2 FVKESK. CDR3 sequence: CASSRVTSYGYTF. The CDR3 bases are TGTGCCAGCAGCAGGGTTACCAGCTATGGCTACACCTTC.

The chain couples TRBV29-1 to TRBJ2-3; 11 bases align to TRBD2. V lost 3 bases and J lost 5; bases outside the gene matches: 10. Germline-derived CDR1 and CDR2 are SQVTM and ANQGSEA. This CDR3 region has 16 residues. Here the CDR3 reads CSVDMVAGGPGDTQYF. CDR3 nucleotide sequence: TGCAGCGTTGATATGGTAGCGGGAGGGCCCGGAGATACGCAGTATTTT.

The chain has TRBV19 and TRBJ2-3, with D possibly TRBD1 on 5 matching bases. The CDR3 consists of 17 residues. CDR1 is LNHDA and CDR2 is SQIVND in the germline V gene (reference sequence). The V end was cut by 2 bases, the J end by 2 bases, with 17 bases between. CDR3 amino acids: CASSIWGRQKNTDTQYF. The CDR3, as DNA: TGTGCCAGTAGTATATGGGGCAGACAGAAAAACACAGATACGCAGTATTTT.